The 22 T cell receptor beta chains below come from one sample, sequenced in a study of cytomegalovirus exposure and HLA in healthy donors. Primers included in the PCR were 60 Vbeta and 13 Jbeta primers. The method was immunoSEQ multiplex PCR; TCRdb's version includes in-frame clones alone and lacks a portion of them. The table lists more than 150,000 clones, 70% to 80% of them singletons. Sequencing used PBMCs. Receptors originate from a man between 18 and 29 years old in good health and CMV-seronegative.

The chain links TRBV9 to TRBJ2-5; TRBD2 matches at 10 bases. After removal of 0 bases from V and 2 bases from J, the junction contained 4 bases not matched to a gene. CDR1 is SGDLS and CDR2 is YYNGEE in the germline V gene. The CDR3 is made up of 16 amino acids. CDR3 in DNA: TGTGCCAGCAGCGTAGGACCTAGCGGGGGTCAAGAGACCCAGTACTTC. Translated, it gives CASSVGPSGGQETQYF. The full variable domain, completed using reference TRBV9 and TRBJ2-5, is DSGVTQTPKHLITATGQRVTLRCSPRSGDLSVYWYQQSLDQGLQFLIQYYNGEERAKGNILERFSAQQFPDLHSELNLSSLELGDSALYFCASSVGPSGGQETQYFGPGTRLLVL.

V gene TRBV19 combines with J gene TRBJ2-7; 9 nucleotides align to TRBD1. With 10 bases clipped from V and 0 bases from J, the junction kept 10 bases outside the gene matches. In germline, CDR1 is LNHDA, CDR2 SQIVND (reference sequence). The CDR3 has 15 residues. Here the CDR3 DNA reads TGTGCCACCAGTGGGCGGACAGGGGTCTCCTACGAGCAGTACTTC. It encodes CATSGRTGVSYEQYF.

The chain combines TRBV6-6 with TRBJ1-1, with D possibly TRBD1 on 5 matching bases. Trimming shortened V by 0 bases and J by 3 bases, and 11 bases separated the two germline ends. From germline, CDR1 is MNHNY and CDR2 SVGAGI (reference sequence). There are 15 residues in the CDR3. CDR3 region: CASSYSPRGDTEAFF. The CDR3 DNA reads TGTGCCAGCAGTTACTCGCCGCGGGGGGACACTGAAGCTTTCTTT.

The CDR3 loop reads CASSLGMVSGTDTQYF. DNA of the CDR3: TGCGCCAGCAGCTTGGGGATGGTCTCAGGGACAGATACGCAGTATTTT. This chain links TRBV5-1 with TRBJ2-3; TRBD1 is a possible D gene (5 bases). Germline CDR1 reads SGHRS; CDR2 reads YFSETQ. This CDR3 contains 16 residues. Trimming removed 0 bases from V and 3 bases from J, with 14 bases in between.

This clone was observed a handful of times. The genes are TRBV11-3 and TRBJ2-7, with D perhaps matching TRBD2 (5 bases). Germline loops: CDR1 SGHNT, CDR2 YENEEA. Trimming stripped 6 bases from V and 7 bases from J, with 16 bases between. The CDR3 runs to 13 residues. CDR3 region: CASSTKPRREQYF. The CDR3 DNA is TGTGCCAGCAGTACGAAACCCAGGAGGGAGCAGTACTTC.

The CDR3 nucleotides read TGTGCCAGCAGTGAACATGGGCAGGGCAGTCGGCAGTTCTTC. Translation: CASSEHGQGSRQFF. The rearrangement uses TRBV25-1 and TRBJ2-1; TRBD1 is a possible D gene (5 bases). This CDR3 has 14 amino acids. Looked up from germline, CDR1 is MGHDK and CDR2 is SYGVNS. Trimming removed 2 bases from V and 12 bases from J, with 17 bases in between.

The chain combines TRBV7-2 with TRBJ1-2; 8 nucleotides match TRBD1. The CDR3 extends over 17 amino acids. CDR1 SGHTA and CDR2 FQGNSA come from the germline V gene. V lost 4 bases, J lost 0 bases, and 10 bases stayed unmatched. The CDR3 protein is CASSYQGQGTTNYGYTF. DNA of the CDR3: TGTGCCAGCAGCTACCAAGGACAGGGAACTACTAACTATGGCTACACCTTC. The full variable domain, completed using reference TRBV7-2 and TRBJ1-2, is GAGVSQSPSNKVTEKGKDVELRCDPISGHTALYWYRQSLGQGLEFLIYFQGNSAPDKSGLPSDRFSAERTGGSVSTLTIQRTQQEDSAVYLCASSYQGQGTTNYGYTFGSGTRLTVV.

CDR3 sequence: CAWDRDNQPQHF. Written as DNA, the CDR3 is TGTGCCTGGGACAGGGACAATCAGCCCCAGCATTTT. The V call is TRBV30, the J call TRBJ1-5; 7 positions match TRBD1. V lost 5 bases to trimming and J lost 3 bases; unmatched junction nucleotides: 1. Germline loops: CDR1 GTSNPN, CDR2 SVGIG (reference sequence). The CDR3 has 12 amino acids.

With respect to this clone: The junction differs from germline at one of its ends, possibly a read error. This chain uses TRBV7-9 with TRBJ1-5, with D perhaps TRBD1 (5 bases). Germline V gene sequence: CDR1 SEHNR, CDR2 FQNEAQ (reference sequence). The CDR3 totals 15 residues. CDR3 loop: CSSSFGGGDNQPQHF. The CDR3 bases are TGTTCCAGCAGCTTTGGGGGAGGGGATAATCAGCCCCAGCATTTT.

V gene TRBV5-8 combines with J gene TRBJ1-4; TRBD1 matches 7 bases. This CDR3 has 16 amino acids. The ends lost 3 bases at V and 0 bases at J; junction bases unmatched: 5. Per the germline V gene, CDR1 is SGHTS and CDR2 is YDEGEE. In nucleotides, the CDR3 is TGTGCCAGCAGCTGGGGGGACAGTGCAACTAATGAAAAACTGTTTTTT. As protein: CASSWGDSATNEKLFF.

In this sample, this clone turned up once. The chain carries TRBV7-8 and TRBJ1-1; D ambiguous. Trimming stripped 2 bases from V and 1 base from J, with 5 bases between. In germline, CDR1 is SGHVS, CDR2 FQNEAQ. This CDR3 spans 13 amino acids. DNA of the CDR3: TGTGCCAGCAGCTTAACGGGGAACACTGAAGCTTTCTTT. Translating gives CASSLTGNTEAFF.

The chain has TRBV19 and TRBJ2-5, with 8 bases lining up with TRBD1. The CDR3 length is 12 residues. V shed 9 bases and J 4 bases; nucleotides not matched to a gene: 4. Germline CDR1 reads LNHDA; CDR2 reads SQIVND (reference sequence). The CDR3 sequence is CASSGTGETQYF. CDR3 bases: TGTGCCAGCTCCGGGACAGGAGAGACCCAGTACTTC.

This sequence joins TRBV15 and TRBJ1-3; the D is unclear. The V gene lost 1 base and the J gene lost 2 bases, with 9 bases spanning the gap. Germline V gene data show CDR1 as LNHNV and CDR2 as YYDKDF (reference sequence). This CDR3 comprises 15 residues. The CDR3: CATSRAGEAGNTIYF. CDR3 coding DNA: TGTGCCACCAGCAGAGCGGGAGAAGCTGGAAACACCATATATTTT.

A few counts support this clone. The V and J genes are TRBV10-3 and TRBJ2-1; TRBD2 matches at 12 bases. Germline V lookup: CDR1 ENHRY, CDR2 SYGVKD. The trim removed 3 bases at V and 7 bases at J, leaving 10 bases unmatched. This CDR3 is built from 17 residues. CDR3 residues: CAISEASGGASGNEQFF. The CDR3 DNA reads as TGTGCCATCAGTGAAGCTAGCGGGGGGGCTTCCGGAAATGAGCAGTTCTTC.

This rearrangement joins TRBV29-1 to TRBJ2-1; TRBD2 might be the D (5 bases). In germline, CDR1 is SQVTM, CDR2 ANQGSEA. This CDR3 is built from 16 residues. V was trimmed by 2 bases and J by 1 base, leaving 15 bases between them. The CDR3 here is CSVESPGRGSYNEQFF. CDR3 coding DNA: TGCAGCGTTGAATCCCCCGGGCGCGGGTCCTACAATGAGCAGTTCTTC.

This sequence joins TRBV19 and TRBJ2-7; 10 nucleotides match TRBD1. This CDR3 has 16 residues. The germline CDR1 and CDR2 sequences are LNHDA and SQIVND (reference sequence). After removal of 7 bases from V and 3 bases from J, the junction contained 12 bases not matched to a gene. CDR3 in amino acids: CASTKGTGQGCYEQYF. CDR3 bases: TGTGCCAGTACAAAAGGAACGGGACAGGGGTGCTACGAGCAGTACTTC.

This clone was detected a few times. This CDR3 is CASSFAGGNTEAFF. CDR3 DNA: TGTGCCAGCAGCTTCGCAGGGGGGAACACTGAAGCTTTCTTT. The rearrangement links TRBV7-9 to TRBJ1-1; the match to TRBD1 covers 7 bases. J gave up 1 base and V 3 bases, and 2 bases lay outside the gene matches. Germline CDR1 and CDR2: SEHNR and FQNEAQ (reference sequence). The CDR3 is 14 amino acids.

This clone turned up a few times. Here the CDR3 DNA reads TGTGCCAGCAGCTTCCGGGACACTTACAATGAGCAGTTCTTC. Translating gives CASSFRDTYNEQFF. The chain uses TRBV7-8 and TRBJ2-1, with D possibly matching TRBD1 (6 bases). Trimming left V 3 bases short and J 4 bases short, with 10 bases between. The CDR3 loop spans 14 amino acids. The V gene's germline CDR1 is SGHVS and CDR2 FQNEAQ.

Only one count was recorded for this clone. V usage is TRBV5-1 and J usage is TRBJ2-5, with D perhaps matching TRBD2 (5 bases). The CDR3 has 16 amino acids. CDR1 and CDR2 (germline): SGHRS, YFSETQ. V was shortened by 0 bases and J by 4 bases, with 16 bases between the two germline ends. The CDR3 loop reads CASSLGSGVRGETQYF. In nucleotides, the CDR3 is TGCGCCAGCAGCTTGGGTTCGGGTGTTCGGGGAGAGACCCAGTACTTC.

The chain employs TRBV5-1 and TRBJ2-7; D ambiguous. Trimming stripped 0 bases from V and 0 bases from J, with 13 bases between. The CDR3 is made up of 16 amino acids. Germline lookup yields CDR1 SGHRS and CDR2 YFSETQ. CDR3 amino acids: CASSLDSASFSYEQYF. The CDR3 region has the DNA TGCGCCAGCAGCTTGGATTCCGCGTCGTTCTCCTACGAGCAGTACTTC.

The chain couples TRBV5-6 to TRBJ1-5; D gene ambiguous. Between the trimmed V and J ends, which lost 0 bases and 4 bases, there was a span of 5 bases. Germline V gene lookup returns CDR1 SGHDT and CDR2 YYEEEE. CDR3 length equals 13 residues. CDR3 region: CASSLAQNQPQHF. Here the CDR3 DNA reads TGTGCCAGCAGCTTGGCTCAGAATCAGCCCCAGCATTTT.

The rearrangement uses TRBV5-4 and TRBJ1-2; weak D call: TRBD1 (6 bases). CDR1 is SGHNT and CDR2 is YYREEE in the germline V gene (reference sequence). Trimming left V 4 bases short and J 4 bases short, with 11 bases between. CDR3 length equals 13 residues. The CDR3 spells CASSPVGAYGYTF. DNA for the CDR3: TGTGCCAGCAGCCCCGTGGGGGCCTATGGCTACACCTTC.